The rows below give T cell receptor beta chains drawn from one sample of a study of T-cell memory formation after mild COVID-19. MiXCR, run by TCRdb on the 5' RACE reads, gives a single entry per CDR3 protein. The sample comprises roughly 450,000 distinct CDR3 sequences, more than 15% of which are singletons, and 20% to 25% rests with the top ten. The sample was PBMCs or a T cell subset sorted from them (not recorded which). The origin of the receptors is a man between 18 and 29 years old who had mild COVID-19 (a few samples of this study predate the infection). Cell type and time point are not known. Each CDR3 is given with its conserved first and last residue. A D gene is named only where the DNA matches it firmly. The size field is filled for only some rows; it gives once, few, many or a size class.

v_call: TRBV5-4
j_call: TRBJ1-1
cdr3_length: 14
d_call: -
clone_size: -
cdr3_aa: CASSRPGKGTEAFF
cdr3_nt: TGTGCCAGCAGCCGACCGGGAAAGGGCACTGAAGCTTTCTTT

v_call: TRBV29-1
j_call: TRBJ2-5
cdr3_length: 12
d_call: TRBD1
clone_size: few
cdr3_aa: CSGTGTGETQYF
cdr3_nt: TGCAGCGGGACCGGGACAGGAGAGACCCAGTACTTC

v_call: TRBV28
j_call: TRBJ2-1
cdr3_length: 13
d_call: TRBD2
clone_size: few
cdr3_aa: CATEAGGYNEQFF
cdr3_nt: TGTGCCACCGAAGCGGGGGGATACAATGAGCAGTTCTTC

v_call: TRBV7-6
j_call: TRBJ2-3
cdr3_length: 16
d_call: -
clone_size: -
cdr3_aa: CASSFSSGSSTDTQYF
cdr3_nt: TGTGCCAGCAGCTTCTCGTCGGGCAGCAGCACAGATACGCAGTATTTT

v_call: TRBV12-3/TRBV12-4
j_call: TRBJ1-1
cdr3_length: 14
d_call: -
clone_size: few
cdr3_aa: CASTIRTTNTEAFF
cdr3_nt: TGTGCCAGCACTATCCGAACCACGAACACTGAAGCTTTCTTT

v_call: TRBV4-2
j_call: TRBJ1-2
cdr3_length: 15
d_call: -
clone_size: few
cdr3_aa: CASSQAGPGSYGYTF
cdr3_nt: TGTGCCAGCAGCCAAGCGGGCCCGGGGTCCTATGGCTACACCTTC

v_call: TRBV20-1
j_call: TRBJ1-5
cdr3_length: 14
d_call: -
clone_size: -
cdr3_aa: CSARTGDPYQPQHF
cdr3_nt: TGCAGTGCCAGGACGGGAGACCCCTATCAGCCCCAGCATTTT

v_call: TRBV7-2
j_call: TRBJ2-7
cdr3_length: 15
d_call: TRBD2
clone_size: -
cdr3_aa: CASSPWTSGGGEQYF
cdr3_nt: TGTGCCAGCAGCCCTTGGACTAGCGGGGGGGGCGAGCAGTACTTC

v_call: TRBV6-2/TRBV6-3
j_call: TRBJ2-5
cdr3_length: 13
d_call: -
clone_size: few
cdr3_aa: CASSQTGRETQYF
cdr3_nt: TGTGCCAGCAGTCAGACAGGGAGGGAGACCCAGTACTTC

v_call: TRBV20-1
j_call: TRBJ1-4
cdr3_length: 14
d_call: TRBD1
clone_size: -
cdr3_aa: CSARPGGSDEKLFF
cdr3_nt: TGCAGTGCTCGCCCAGGGGGGTCAGATGAAAAACTGTTTTTT

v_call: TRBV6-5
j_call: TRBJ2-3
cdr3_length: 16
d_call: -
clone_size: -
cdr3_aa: CASSYSGLIGTDTQYF
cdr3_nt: TGTGCCAGCAGTTACTCGGGGCTCATAGGCACAGATACGCAGTATTTT

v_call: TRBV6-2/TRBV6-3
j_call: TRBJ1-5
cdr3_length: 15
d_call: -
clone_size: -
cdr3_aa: CASTPFVGGDQPQHF
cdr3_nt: TGTGCCAGCACCCCATTCGTTGGGGGGGATCAGCCCCAGCATTTT

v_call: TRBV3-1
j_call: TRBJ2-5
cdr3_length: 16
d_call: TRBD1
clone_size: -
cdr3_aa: CASSQASGQGAETQYF
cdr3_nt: TGTGCCAGCAGCCAAGCAAGTGGACAGGGGGCAGAGACCCAGTACTTC

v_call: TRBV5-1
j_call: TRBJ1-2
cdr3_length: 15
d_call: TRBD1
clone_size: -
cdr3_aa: CASSPGTVINYGYTF
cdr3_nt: TGCGCCAGCAGCCCCGGGACAGTTATTAACTATGGCTACACCTTC

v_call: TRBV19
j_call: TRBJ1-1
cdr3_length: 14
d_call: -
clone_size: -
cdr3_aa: CASSFGGPNTEAFF
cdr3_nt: TGTGCCAGTAGTTTCGGGGGTCCGAACACTGAAGCTTTCTTT